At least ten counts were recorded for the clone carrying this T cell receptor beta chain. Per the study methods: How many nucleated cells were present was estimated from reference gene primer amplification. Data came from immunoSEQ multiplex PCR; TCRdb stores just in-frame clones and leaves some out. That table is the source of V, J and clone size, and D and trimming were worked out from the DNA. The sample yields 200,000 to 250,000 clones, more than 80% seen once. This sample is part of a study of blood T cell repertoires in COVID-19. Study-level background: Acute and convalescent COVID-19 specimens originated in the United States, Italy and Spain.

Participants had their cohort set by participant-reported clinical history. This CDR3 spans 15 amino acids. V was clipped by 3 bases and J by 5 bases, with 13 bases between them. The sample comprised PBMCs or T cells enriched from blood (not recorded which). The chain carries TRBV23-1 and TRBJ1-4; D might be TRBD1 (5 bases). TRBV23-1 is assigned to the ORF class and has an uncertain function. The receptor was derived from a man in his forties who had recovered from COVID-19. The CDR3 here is CASSHATETNEKLFF. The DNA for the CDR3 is TGCGCCAGCAGTCACGCGACAGAGACGAATGAAAAACTGTTTTTT.